This TCR beta chain was found in a study of vaccination effects on CD4 cells after COVID-19. Whole-study context: Before any sequencing was done, the ViraFEST assay used viral peptide pools to expand antigen-specific CD4+ T cells. Convalescent patients (three in total) were sampled early and late after vaccination. Post-vaccine specimens were collected at a median of 72 days following the second dose.

The culture ran for less than 12 days, and then CD4+ T cells were isolated. By PCR, the person was confirmed to have had SARS-CoV-2 infection between March and December 2020. Either the BNT162b2 or mRNA-1273 vaccine was given to participants in two doses. Here immunoSEQ multiplex PCR was the method, and the copy in TCRdb shows in-frame clones only, minus some. The table includes 40,000 to 45,000 clones, less than 85% detected once. The CDR3 extends over 15 amino acids. The ends were cut back, 4 bases at V and 4 bases at J, with 16 bases in the middle. CDR1 SGHNT and CDR2 YYREEE come from the germline V gene (reference sequence). As regards this clone: What it binds is not known.

This sequence was found in a human donor who had a prior SARS-CoV-2 infection. V is TRBV5-4 and J is TRBJ2-3, with D perhaps matching TRBD1 or TRBD2 (5 bases each). Source: CD4+ T cells from PBMCs cultured without peptide, taken after COVID-19 vaccination. The CDR3 loop reads CASSRGVKGSDTQYF. DNA of the CDR3: TGTGCCAGCAGCCGGGGCGTCAAAGGATCAGATACGCAGTATTTT.